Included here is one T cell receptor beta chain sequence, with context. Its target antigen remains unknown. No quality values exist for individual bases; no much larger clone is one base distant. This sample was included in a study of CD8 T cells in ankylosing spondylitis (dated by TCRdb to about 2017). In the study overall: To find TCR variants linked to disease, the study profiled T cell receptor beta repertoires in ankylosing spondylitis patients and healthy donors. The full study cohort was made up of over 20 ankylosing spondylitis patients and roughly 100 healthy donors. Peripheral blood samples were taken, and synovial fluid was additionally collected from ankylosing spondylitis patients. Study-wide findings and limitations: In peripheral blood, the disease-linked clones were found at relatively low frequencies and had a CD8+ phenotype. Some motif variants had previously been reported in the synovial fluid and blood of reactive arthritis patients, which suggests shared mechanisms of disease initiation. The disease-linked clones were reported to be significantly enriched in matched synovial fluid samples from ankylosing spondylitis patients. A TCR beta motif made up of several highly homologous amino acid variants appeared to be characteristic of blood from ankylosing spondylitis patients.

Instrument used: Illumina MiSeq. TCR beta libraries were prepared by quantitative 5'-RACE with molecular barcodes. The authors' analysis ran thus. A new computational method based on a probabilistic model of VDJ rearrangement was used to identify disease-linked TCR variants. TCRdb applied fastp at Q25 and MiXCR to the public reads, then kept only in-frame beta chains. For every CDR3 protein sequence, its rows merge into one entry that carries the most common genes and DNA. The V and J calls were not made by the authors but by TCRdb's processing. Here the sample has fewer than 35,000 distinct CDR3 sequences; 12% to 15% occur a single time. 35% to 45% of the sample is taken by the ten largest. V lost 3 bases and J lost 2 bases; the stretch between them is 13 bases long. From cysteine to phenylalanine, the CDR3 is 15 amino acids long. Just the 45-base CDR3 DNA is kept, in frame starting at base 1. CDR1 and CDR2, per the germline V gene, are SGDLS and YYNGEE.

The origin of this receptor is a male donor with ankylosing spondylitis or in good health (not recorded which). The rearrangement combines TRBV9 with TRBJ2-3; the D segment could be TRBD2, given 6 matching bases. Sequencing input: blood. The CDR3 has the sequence CASSAIGGATDTQYF. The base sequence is TGTGCCAGCAGCGCCATAGGAGGGGCCACAGATACGCAGTATTTT. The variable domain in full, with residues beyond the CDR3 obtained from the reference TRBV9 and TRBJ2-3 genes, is DSGVTQTPKHLITATGQRVTLRCSPRSGDLSVYWYQQSLDQGLQFLIQYYNGEERAKGNILERFSAQQFPDLHSELNLSSLELGDSALYFCASSAIGGATDTQYFGPGTRLTVL.